The present T cell receptor beta chain was sequenced within a study of molecular identifiers for immune sequencing clone quantification. About the study: Five portions were made in replicates from RNA of roughly 20,000 or 100,000 naive CD8 cells, and four underwent sequencing.

One entry per CDR3 protein results from TCRdb running MiXCR on the PCR reads. The table shows just under 650,000 distinct CDR3 sequences, with about 20% occurring only once. This clonotype was seen many times. Germline V gene data show CDR1 as SQVTM and CDR2 as ANQGSEA. After removal of 6 bases from V and 8 bases from J, the junction contained 10 bases not matched to a gene. The CDR3 runs 14 residues. The rearrangement joins TRBV29-1 to TRBJ2-1, with 10 bases lining up with TRBD2. Sequencing was performed on naive CD8+ T cells from blood, with Jurkat cell RNA spiked in. The subset here: FACS-sorted CD8+CD4-CCR7+CD45RA+ naive T cells. The TCR was taken from a human donor in good health. Some libraries in this study had Jurkat cell RNA spiked in. As DNA, the CDR3 is TGCAGCGTCGAGCCGAGGCTAGCGGGAGATGAGCAGTTCTTC. It is translated as CSVEPRLAGDEQFF.